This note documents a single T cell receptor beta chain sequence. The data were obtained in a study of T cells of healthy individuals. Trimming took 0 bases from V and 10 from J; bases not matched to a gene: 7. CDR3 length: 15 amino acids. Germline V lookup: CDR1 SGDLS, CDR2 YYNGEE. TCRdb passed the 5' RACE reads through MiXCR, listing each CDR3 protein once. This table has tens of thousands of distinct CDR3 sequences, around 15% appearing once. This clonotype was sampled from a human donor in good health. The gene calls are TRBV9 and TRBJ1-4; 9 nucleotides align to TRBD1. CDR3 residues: CASSVGGTGPAKLFF. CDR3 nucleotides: TGTGCCAGCAGCGTAGGAGGGACAGGGCCAGCAAAACTGTTTTTT.